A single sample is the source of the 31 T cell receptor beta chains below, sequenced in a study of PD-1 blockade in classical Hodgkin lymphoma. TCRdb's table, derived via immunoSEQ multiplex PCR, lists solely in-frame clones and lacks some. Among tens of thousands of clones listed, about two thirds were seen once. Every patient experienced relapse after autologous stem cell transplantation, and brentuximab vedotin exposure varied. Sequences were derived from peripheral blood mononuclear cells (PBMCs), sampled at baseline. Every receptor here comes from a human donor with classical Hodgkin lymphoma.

CDR3 sequence reads: CASSLGATGGQETQYF. The DNA for the CDR3 is TGTGCCAGCAGCTTAGGGGCGACAGGCGGCCAAGAGACCCAGTACTTC. This sequence joins TRBV7-2 and TRBJ2-5; a weak D match, TRBD1 (6 bases). The germline V and J ends were trimmed by 1 base and 1 base, with 13 bases remaining between them. CDR3 length: 16 amino acids. Germline CDR1 SGHTA, CDR2 FQGNSA.

The CDR3 sequence is CASSLWPQETQYF. The CDR3 DNA follows: TGCGCCAGCAGCTTGTGGCCACAAGAGACCCAGTACTTC. The rearrangement joins TRBV5-1 to TRBJ2-5; no definite D call. V was trimmed by 1 base and J by 2 bases, leaving 6 bases between them. The CDR3 is made up of 13 amino acids. Per germline, CDR1 SGHRS and CDR2 YFSETQ.

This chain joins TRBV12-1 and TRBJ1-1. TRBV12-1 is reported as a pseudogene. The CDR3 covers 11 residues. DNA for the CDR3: TGTGCCAGCAGCATCGGGAGCGAAGCTTTCTTT. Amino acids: CASSIGSEAFF.

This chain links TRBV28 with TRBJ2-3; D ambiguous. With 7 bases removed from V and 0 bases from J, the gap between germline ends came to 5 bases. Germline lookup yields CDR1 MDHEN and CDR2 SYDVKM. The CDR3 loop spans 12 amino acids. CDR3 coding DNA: TGTGCCAGCACCAGAAGCACAGATACGCAGTATTTT. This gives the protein CASTRSTDTQYF.

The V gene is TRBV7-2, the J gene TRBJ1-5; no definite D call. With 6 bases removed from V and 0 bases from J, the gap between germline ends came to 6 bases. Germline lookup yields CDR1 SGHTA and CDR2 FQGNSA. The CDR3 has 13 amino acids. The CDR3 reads CASSSYSNQPQHF. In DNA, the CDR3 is TGTGCCAGCAGTTCTTATAGCAATCAGCCCCAGCATTTT.

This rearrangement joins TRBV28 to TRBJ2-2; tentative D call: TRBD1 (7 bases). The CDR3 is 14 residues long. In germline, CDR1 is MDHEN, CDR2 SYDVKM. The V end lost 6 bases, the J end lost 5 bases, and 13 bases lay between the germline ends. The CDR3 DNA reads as TGTGCCAGCAGCTCAGGGGGGCTAACCGGGGAGCTGTTTTTT. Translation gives CASSSGGLTGELFF. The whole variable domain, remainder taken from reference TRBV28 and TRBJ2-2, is DVKVTQSSRYLVKRTGEKVFLECVQDMDHENMFWYRQDPGLGLRLIYFSYDVKMKEKGDIPEGYSVSREKKERFSLILESASTNQTSMYLCASSSGGLTGELFFGEGSRLTVL.

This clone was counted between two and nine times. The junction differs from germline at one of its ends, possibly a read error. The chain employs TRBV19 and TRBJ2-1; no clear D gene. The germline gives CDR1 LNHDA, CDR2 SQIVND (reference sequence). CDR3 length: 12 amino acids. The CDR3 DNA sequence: TGTGCCAGTAGTCTATTAGATAGTGCGGAAGTCTTC. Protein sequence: CASSLLDSAEVF.

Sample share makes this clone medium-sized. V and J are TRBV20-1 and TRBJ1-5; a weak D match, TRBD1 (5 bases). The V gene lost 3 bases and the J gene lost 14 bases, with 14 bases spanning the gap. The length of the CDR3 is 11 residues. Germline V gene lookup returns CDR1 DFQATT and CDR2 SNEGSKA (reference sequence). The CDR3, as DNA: TGCAGTGCTAGTGGGGCGCCCGTGGAGCATTTT. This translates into CSASGAPVEHF.

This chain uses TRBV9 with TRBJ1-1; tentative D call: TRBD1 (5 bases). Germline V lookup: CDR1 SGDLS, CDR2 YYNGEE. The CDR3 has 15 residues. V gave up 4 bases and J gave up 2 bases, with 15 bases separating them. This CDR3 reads CASSPLGAINTEAFF. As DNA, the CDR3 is TGTGCCAGCAGCCCCCTAGGGGCGATTAACACTGAAGCTTTCTTT. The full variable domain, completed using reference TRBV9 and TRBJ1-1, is DSGVTQTPKHLITATGQRVTLRCSPRSGDLSVYWYQQSLDQGLQFLIQYYNGEERAKGNILERFSAQQFPDLHSELNLSSLELGDSALYFCASSPLGAINTEAFFGQGTRLTVV.

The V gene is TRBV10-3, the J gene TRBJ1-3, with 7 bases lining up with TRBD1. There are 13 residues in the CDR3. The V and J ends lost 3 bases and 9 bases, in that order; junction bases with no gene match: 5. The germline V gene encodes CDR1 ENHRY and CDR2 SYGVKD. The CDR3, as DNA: TGTGCCATCAGTGAAGAGGGGGCCTTCACCATATATTTT. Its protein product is CAISEEGAFTIYF.

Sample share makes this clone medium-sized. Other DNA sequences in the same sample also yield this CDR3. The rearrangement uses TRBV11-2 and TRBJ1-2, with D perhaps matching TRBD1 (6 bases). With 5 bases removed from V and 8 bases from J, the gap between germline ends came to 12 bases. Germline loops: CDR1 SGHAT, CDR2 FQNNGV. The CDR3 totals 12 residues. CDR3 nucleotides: TGTGCCAGCAGCCTAACAGGGACCGGCTACACCTTC. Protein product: CASSLTGTGYTF.

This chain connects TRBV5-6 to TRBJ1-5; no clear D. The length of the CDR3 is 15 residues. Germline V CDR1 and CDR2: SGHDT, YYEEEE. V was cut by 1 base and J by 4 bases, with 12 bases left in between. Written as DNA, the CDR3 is TGTGCCAGCAGCTTGTTAACCCTTAGTAATCAGCCCCAGCATTTT. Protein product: CASSLLTLSNQPQHF.

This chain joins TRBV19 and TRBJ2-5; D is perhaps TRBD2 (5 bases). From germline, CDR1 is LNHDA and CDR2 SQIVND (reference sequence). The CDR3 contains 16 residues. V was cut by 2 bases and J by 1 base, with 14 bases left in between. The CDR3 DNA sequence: TGTGCCAGTAGTATAAGAGGCGGGCCAAGCCAAGAGACCCAGTACTTC. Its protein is CASSIRGGPSQETQYF.

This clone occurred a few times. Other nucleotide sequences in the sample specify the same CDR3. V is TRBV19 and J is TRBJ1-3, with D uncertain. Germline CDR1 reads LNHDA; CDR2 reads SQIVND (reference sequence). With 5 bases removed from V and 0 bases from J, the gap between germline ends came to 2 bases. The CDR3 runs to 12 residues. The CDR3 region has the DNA TGTGCCAGTAGTTTCTCTGGAAACACCATATATTTT. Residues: CASSFSGNTIYF.

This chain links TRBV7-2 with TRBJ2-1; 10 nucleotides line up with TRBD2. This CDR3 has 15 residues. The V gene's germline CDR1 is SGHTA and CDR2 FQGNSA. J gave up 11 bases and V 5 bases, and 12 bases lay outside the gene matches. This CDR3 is CASSPTSGTFAQQFF. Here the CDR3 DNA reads TGTGCCAGCAGCCCAACTAGCGGGACCTTTGCTCAGCAGTTCTTC. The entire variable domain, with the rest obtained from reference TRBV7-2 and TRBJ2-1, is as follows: GAGVSQSPSNKVTEKGKDVELRCDPISGHTALYWYRQSLGQGLEFLIYFQGNSAPDKSGLPSDRFSAERTGGSVSTLTIQRTQQEDSAVYLCASSPTSGTFAQQFFGPGTRLTVL.

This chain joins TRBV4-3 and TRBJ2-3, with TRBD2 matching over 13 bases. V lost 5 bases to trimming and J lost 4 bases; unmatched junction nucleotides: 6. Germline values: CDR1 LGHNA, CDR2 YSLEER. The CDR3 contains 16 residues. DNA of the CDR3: TGCGCCAGCAGCAGAAGACTAGCGGGAGGCGCAGATACGCAGTATTTT. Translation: CASSRRLAGGADTQYF.

In DNA form, the CDR3 reads TGTGCCAGCAGTTTATACCGGGGAGCGGGCAATCAGCCCCAGCATTTT. This codes for CASSLYRGAGNQPQHF. The chain employs TRBV27 and TRBJ1-5; D unclear. This CDR3 comprises 16 residues. Germline V CDR1 and CDR2: MNHEY, SMNVEV (reference sequence). V was clipped by 1 base and J by 2 bases, with 12 bases between them.

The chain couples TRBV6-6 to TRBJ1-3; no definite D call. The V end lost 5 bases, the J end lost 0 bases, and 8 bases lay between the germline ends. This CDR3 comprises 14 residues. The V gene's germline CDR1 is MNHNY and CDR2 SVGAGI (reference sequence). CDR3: CASSPLISGNTIYF. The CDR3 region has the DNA TGTGCCAGCAGTCCACTGATCTCTGGAAACACCATATATTTT.

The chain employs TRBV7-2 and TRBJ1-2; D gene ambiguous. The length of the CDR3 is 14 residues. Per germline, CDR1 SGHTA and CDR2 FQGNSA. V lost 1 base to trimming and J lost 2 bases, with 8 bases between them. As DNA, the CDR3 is TGTGCCAGCAGCTTAGGGCAGCAGAACTATGGCTACACCTTC. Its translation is CASSLGQQNYGYTF.

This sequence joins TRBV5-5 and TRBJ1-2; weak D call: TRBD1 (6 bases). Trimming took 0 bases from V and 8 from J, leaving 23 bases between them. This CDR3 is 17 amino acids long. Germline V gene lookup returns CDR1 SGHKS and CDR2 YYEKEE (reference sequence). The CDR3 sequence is CASSLGWGQNRVDGYTF. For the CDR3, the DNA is TGTGCCAGCAGCTTGGGATGGGGCCAAAACAGGGTCGACGGCTACACCTTC.

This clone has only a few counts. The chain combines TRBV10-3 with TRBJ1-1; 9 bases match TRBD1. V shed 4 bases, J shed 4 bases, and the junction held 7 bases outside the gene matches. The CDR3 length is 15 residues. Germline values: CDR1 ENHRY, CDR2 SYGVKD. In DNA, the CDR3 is TGTGCCATCAGTGGGGGACAGGGCGGAGGCACTGAAGCTTTCTTT. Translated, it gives CAISGGQGGGTEAFF.

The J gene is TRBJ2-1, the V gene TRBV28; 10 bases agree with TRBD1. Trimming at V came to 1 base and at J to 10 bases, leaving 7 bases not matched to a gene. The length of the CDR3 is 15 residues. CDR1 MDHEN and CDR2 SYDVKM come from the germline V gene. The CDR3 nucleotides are TGTGCCAGCAGTTTATCGCGACAGGGGGCTGGGGAGCAGTTCTTC. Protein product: CASSLSRQGAGEQFF.

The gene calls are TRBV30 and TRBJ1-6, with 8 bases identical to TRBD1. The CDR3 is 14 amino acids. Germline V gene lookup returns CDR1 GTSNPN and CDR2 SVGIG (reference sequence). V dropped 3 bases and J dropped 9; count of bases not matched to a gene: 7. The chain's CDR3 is CAWRGQADSSPLHF. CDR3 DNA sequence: TGTGCCTGGAGGGGACAGGCTGATAGTTCACCCCTCCACTTT. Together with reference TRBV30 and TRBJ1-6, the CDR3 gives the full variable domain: SQTIHQWPATLVQPVGSPLSLECTVEGTSNPNLYWYRQAAGRGLQLLFYSVGIGQISSEVPQNLSASRPQDRQFILSSKKLLLSDSGFYLCAWRGQADSSPLHFGNGTRLTVT.

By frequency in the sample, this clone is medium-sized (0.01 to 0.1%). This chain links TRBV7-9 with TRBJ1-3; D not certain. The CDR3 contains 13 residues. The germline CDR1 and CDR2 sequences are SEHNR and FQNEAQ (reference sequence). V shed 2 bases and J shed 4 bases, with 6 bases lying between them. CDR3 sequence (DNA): TGTGCCAGCAGCTTAAAAGCGGGAAACACCATATATTTT. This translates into CASSLKAGNTIYF. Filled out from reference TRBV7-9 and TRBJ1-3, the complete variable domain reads DTGVSQNPRHKITKRGQNVTFRCDPISEHNRLYWYRQTLGQGPEFLTYFQNEAQLEKSRLLSDRFSAERPKGSFSTLEIQRTEQGDSAMYLCASSLKAGNTIYFGEGSWLTVV.

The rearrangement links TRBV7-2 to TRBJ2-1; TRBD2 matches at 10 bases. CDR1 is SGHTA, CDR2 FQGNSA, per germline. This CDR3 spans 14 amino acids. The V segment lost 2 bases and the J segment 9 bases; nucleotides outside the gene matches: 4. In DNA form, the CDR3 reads TGTGCCAGCAGCTTACAGCGGGGGGGTGGTGAGCAGTTCTTC. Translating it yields CASSLQRGGGEQFF. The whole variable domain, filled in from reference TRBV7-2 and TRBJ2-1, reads GAGVSQSPSNKVTEKGKDVELRCDPISGHTALYWYRQSLGQGLEFLIYFQGNSAPDKSGLPSDRFSAERTGGSVSTLTIQRTQQEDSAVYLCASSLQRGGGEQFFGPGTRLTVL.

CDR3 sequence (DNA): TGTGCCAGCAGCGTAACTAGCGGGAGGAGGACAGATACGCAGTATTTT. Amino acids: CASSVTSGRRTDTQYF. The rearrangement links TRBV9 to TRBJ2-3; TRBD2 aligns across 12 bases. CDR3 length: 16 residues. With 1 base clipped from V and 3 bases from J, the junction kept 3 bases outside the gene matches. Germline V CDR1 and CDR2: SGDLS, YYNGEE. The full variable domain, in which reference TRBV9 and TRBJ2-3 provide the parts outside the CDR3, is DSGVTQTPKHLITATGQRVTLRCSPRSGDLSVYWYQQSLDQGLQFLIQYYNGEERAKGNILERFSAQQFPDLHSELNLSSLELGDSALYFCASSVTSGRRTDTQYFGPGTRLTVL.

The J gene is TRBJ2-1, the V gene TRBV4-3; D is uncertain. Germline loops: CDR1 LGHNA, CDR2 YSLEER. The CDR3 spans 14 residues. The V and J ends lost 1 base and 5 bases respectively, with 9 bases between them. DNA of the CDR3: TGCGCCAGCAGCCAAGTCCAATTGAACAATGAGCAGTTCTTC. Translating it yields CASSQVQLNNEQFF.

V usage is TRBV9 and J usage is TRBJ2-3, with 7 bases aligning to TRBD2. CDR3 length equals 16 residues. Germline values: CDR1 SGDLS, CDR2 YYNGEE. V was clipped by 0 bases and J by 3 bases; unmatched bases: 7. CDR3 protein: CASSVAVGGGTDTQYF. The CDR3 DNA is TGTGCCAGCAGCGTAGCGGTGGGGGGAGGGACAGATACGCAGTATTTT.

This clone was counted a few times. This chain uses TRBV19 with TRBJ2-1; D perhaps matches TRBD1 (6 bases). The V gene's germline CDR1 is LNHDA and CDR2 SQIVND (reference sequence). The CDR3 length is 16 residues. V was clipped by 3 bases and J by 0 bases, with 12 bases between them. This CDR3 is CASSIRRGSSYNEQFF. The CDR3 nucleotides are TGTGCCAGTAGTATTCGTAGGGGGAGCTCCTACAATGAGCAGTTCTTC. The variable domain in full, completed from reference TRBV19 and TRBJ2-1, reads DGGITQSPKYLFRKEGQNVTLSCEQNLNHDAMYWYRQDPGQGLRLIYYSQIVNDFQKGDIAEGYSVSREKKESFPLTVTSAQKNPTAFYLCASSIRRGSSYNEQFFGPGTRLTVL.

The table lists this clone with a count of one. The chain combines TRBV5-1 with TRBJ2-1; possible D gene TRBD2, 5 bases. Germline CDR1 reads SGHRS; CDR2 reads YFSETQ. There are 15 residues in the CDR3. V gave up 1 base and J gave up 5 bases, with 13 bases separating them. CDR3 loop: CASSLSTSPNNEQFF. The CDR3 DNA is TGCGCCAGCAGCTTGAGTACTAGTCCCAACAATGAGCAGTTCTTC.

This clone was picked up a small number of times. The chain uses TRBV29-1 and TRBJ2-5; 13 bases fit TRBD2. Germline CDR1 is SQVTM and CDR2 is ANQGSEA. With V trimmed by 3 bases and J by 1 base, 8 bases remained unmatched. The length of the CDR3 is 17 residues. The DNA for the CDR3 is TGCAGCGTTGATGGAACTAGCGGGGGGGATTCCCAAGAGACCCAGTACTTC. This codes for CSVDGTSGGDSQETQYF.